These 15 T cell receptor beta chains were all obtained from the same sample, sequenced in a study of cytomegalovirus exposure and HLA in healthy donors. The PCR was carried out with 60 Vbeta primers and 13 Jbeta primers. Method: immunoSEQ multiplex PCR; TCRdb's copy keeps in-frame clones and lacks some. The table shows more than 150,000 clones, with less than 90% occurring only once. Sequencing input: PBMCs. The source of these receptors is a boy younger than 10 in good health and CMV-seronegative.

This clone has a single count. This chain uses TRBV7-9 with TRBJ2-2; 15 nucleotides align to TRBD2. The ends lost 7 bases at V and 3 bases at J; junction bases unmatched: 9. The CDR3 length is 18 residues. Germline lookup yields CDR1 SEHNR and CDR2 FQNEAQ (reference sequence). This CDR3 reads CASTPGLAGGRDTGELFF. CDR3 nucleotides: TGTGCCAGCACCCCGGGACTAGCGGGAGGAAGAGACACCGGGGAGCTGTTTTTT.

J is TRBJ2-2 and V is TRBV5-1, with 13 bases identical to TRBD2. Trimming removed 3 bases from V and 4 bases from J; junction bases left unmatched: 3. The CDR3 extends over 16 amino acids. CDR1 is SGHRS, CDR2 YFSETQ, per germline. This CDR3 is CASSSRTSGSTGELFF. CDR3 in DNA: TGCGCCAGCAGCTCACGGACTAGCGGGAGCACCGGGGAGCTGTTTTTT.

The chain uses TRBV25-1 and TRBJ1-1; D may be TRBD1 (6 bases). V was trimmed by 0 bases and J by 3 bases, leaving 8 bases between them. CDR3 length equals 14 residues. Germline V gene data show CDR1 as MGHDK and CDR2 as SYGVNS. CDR3 loop: CASSEYAGDTEAFF. The CDR3 DNA reads as TGTGCCAGCAGTGAATACGCAGGGGACACTGAAGCTTTCTTT.

This clone came up a few times. The J gene is TRBJ2-3, the V gene TRBV6-6, with D unresolved. This CDR3 is 13 amino acids long. With 6 bases removed from V and 2 bases from J, the gap between germline ends came to 9 bases. Germline CDR1 and CDR2: MNHNY and SVGAGI (reference sequence). As DNA, the CDR3 is TGTGCCAGCAGGGAGATCTCCACAGATACGCAGTATTTT. Translated: CASREISTDTQYF.

This sequence joins TRBV28 and TRBJ2-1, with 11 bases lining up with TRBD1. The germline gives CDR1 MDHEN, CDR2 SYDVKM. The V gene end was trimmed by 8 bases and the J gene end by 9 bases; junction bases not matched to a gene: 6. The CDR3 is made up of 13 amino acids. The CDR3 region is CASRDRGKGEQFF. The CDR3 bases are TGTGCCAGCCGGGACAGGGGGAAGGGTGAGCAGTTCTTC.

The V call is TRBV5-6, the J call TRBJ2-1; D unresolved. V was cut by 2 bases and J by 10 bases, with 13 bases left in between. Germline assignment: CDR1 SGHDT and CDR2 YYEEEE. There are 13 residues in the CDR3. CDR3 sequence: CASSFPSAREQFF. The CDR3 nucleotides are TGTGCCAGCAGCTTTCCGTCGGCCAGGGAGCAGTTCTTC.

This rearrangement joins TRBV15 to TRBJ2-2; TRBD2 might be the D (5 bases). Germline values: CDR1 LNHNV, CDR2 YYDKDF (reference sequence). The CDR3 sequence is 14 residues long. Trimming took 1 base from V and 4 from J, leaving 7 bases between them. The CDR3 protein is CATSRVRGTGELFF. CDR3 nucleotides: TGTGCCACCAGCAGAGTTCGGGGCACCGGGGAGCTGTTTTTT.

This chain connects TRBV30 to TRBJ1-5, with unresolved D. The V end lost 0 bases, the J end lost 4 bases, and 7 bases lay between the germline ends. Germline V CDR1 and CDR2: GTSNPN, SVGIG (reference sequence). The CDR3 covers 13 residues. The CDR3 bases are TGTGCCTGGAGTGTACAGATAAATCAGCCCCAGCATTTT. Translating gives CAWSVQINQPQHF.

The chain combines TRBV7-2 with TRBJ1-2; D is perhaps TRBD1 (6 bases). Germline V gene lookup returns CDR1 SGHTA and CDR2 FQGNSA. There are 15 residues in the CDR3. Trimming removed 3 bases at V and 2 bases at J, with 13 bases between. The CDR3 protein is CASSLSTGTNYGYTF. The CDR3 DNA is TGTGCCAGCAGCTTGTCTACCGGGACAAACTATGGCTACACCTTC. The entire variable domain, with the rest obtained from reference TRBV7-2 and TRBJ1-2, is as follows: GAGVSQSPSNKVTEKGKDVELRCDPISGHTALYWYRQSLGQGLEFLIYFQGNSAPDKSGLPSDRFSAERTGGSVSTLTIQRTQQEDSAVYLCASSLSTGTNYGYTFGSGTRLTVV.

In its sample, this clone was seen a few times. The J gene is TRBJ1-4, the V gene TRBV6-5, with D uncertain. CDR1 and CDR2 from the germline V gene are MNHEY and SVGAGI. Trimming shortened V by 8 bases and J by 11 bases, and 15 bases separated the two germline ends. The CDR3 has 12 amino acids. The CDR3 spells CASRGYLGKLFF. In nucleotides, the CDR3 is TGTGCCAGCCGCGGGTACCTGGGGAAACTGTTTTTT.

This clone was detected only a few times. The gene calls are TRBV30 and TRBJ2-7; no definite D call. The CDR3 extends over 12 amino acids. Trimming left V 6 bases short and J 3 bases short, with 12 bases between. Germline-derived CDR1 and CDR2 are GTSNPN and SVGIG (reference sequence). Here the CDR3 DNA reads TGTGCCTGCAAACCTACCCGCTACGAGCAGTACTTC. Its protein is CACKPTRYEQYF.

J is TRBJ2-2 and V is TRBV28; D remains unclear. The CDR3 has 15 amino acids. The V gene's germline CDR1 is MDHEN and CDR2 SYDVKM. V was clipped by 1 base and J by 3 bases, with 9 bases between them. CDR3 in amino acids: CASSLFAVDTGELFF. CDR3 DNA sequence: TGTGCCAGCAGTTTATTCGCGGTTGACACCGGGGAGCTGTTTTTT.

The sample holds one count of this clone. CDR3 in DNA: TGTGCCAGCAGCTTCGGCCCCGGACAGGGAGGCTCAACTAATGAAAAACTGTTTTTT. Its protein is CASSFGPGQGGSTNEKLFF. This rearrangement joins TRBV7-8 to TRBJ1-4; 8 positions match TRBD1. The CDR3 is made up of 19 amino acids. Germline values: CDR1 SGHVS, CDR2 FQNEAQ. The ends lost 3 bases at V and 0 bases at J; junction bases unmatched: 12.

The chain joins TRBV4-1 to TRBJ2-7; 8 bases are shared with TRBD2. Germline V gene sequence: CDR1 MGHRA, CDR2 YSYEKL. This CDR3 comprises 15 residues. Unmatched junction bases numbered 6, after V lost 1 base and J lost 4 bases. The CDR3 DNA reads TGCGCCAGCAGCCAAGTCGCTAGCGGGCCTTACGAGCAGTACTTC. As protein: CASSQVASGPYEQYF.

The chain employs TRBV7-8 and TRBJ2-5, with 11 positions matching TRBD2. Trimming took 4 bases from V and 11 from J; bases not matched to a gene: 9. Germline assignment: CDR1 SGHVS and CDR2 FQNEAQ. The CDR3 is 14 amino acids. CDR3 sequence (DNA): TGTGCCAGCAGCTCGCACCCGGGACTAGCGGTGCAGTACTTC. This gives the protein CASSSHPGLAVQYF.